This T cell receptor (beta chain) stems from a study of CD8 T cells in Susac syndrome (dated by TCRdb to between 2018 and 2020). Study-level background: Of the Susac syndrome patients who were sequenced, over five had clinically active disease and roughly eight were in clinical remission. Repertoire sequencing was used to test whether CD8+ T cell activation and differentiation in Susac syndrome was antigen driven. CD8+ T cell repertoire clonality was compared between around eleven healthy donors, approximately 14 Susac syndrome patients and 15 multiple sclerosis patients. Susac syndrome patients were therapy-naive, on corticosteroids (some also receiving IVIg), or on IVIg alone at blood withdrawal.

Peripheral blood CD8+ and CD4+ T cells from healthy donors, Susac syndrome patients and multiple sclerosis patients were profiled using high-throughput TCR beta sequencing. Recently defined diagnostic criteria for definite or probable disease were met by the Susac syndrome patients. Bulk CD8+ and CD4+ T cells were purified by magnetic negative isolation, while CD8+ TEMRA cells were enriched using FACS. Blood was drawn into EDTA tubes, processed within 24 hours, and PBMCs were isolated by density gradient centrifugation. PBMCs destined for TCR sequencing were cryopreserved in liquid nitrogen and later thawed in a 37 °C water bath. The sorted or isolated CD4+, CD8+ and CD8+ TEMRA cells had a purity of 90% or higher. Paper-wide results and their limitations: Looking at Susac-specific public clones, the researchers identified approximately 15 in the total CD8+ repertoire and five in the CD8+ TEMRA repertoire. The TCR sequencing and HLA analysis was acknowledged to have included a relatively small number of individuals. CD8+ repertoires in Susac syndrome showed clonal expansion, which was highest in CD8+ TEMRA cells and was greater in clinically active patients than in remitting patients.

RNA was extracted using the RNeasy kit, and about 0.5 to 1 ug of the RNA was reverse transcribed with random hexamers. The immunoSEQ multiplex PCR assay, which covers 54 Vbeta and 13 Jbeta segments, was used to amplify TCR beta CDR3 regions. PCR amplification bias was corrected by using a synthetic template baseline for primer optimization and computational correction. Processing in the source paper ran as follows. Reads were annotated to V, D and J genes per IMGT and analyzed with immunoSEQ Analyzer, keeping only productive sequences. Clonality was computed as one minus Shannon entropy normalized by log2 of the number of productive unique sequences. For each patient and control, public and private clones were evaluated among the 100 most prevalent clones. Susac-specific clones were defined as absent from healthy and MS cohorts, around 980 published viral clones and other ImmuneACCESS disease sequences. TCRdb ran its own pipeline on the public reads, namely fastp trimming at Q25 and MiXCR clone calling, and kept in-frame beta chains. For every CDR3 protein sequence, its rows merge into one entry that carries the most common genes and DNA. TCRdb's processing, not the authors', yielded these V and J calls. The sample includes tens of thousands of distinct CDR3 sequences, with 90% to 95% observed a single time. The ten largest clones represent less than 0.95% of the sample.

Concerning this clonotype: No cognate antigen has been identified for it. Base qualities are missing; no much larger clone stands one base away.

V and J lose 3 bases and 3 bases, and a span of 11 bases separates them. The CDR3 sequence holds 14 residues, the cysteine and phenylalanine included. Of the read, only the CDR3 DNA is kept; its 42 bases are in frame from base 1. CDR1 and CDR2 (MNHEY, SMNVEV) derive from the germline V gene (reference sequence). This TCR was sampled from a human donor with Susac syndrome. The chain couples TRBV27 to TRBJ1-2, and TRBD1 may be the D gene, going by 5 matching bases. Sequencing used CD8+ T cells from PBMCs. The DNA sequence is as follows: TGTGCCAGCAGTTTGACGAGACAGCACTATGGCTACACCTTC. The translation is CASSLTRQHYGYTF.